A selection of T cell receptor beta chains follows, all from one sample in a study of PD-1 blockade in mismatch repair-deficient tumors. Some clones are missing from TCRdb's copy, which holds only in-frame ones; the method was immunoSEQ multiplex PCR. The sample has about 34,000 clones; less than 90% are singletons. Sequenced here: PBMCs, sampled 6 weeks after starting pembrolizumab. These receptors originate from an adult with mismatch repair-deficient cancer. The CDR3 runs from the conserved cysteine through the conserved F or W. D genes are given only for firm matches. Rows may omit the clone size; those that give it use once, few, many or a size class.

TRBJ2-7,NA,TRBD2,TRBV27,TGTGCCAGCGGAGATAGCGGGAGAGTCTCCTACGAGCAGTACTTC,CASGDSGRVSYEQYF
TRBJ2-3,NA,TRBD2,TRBV27,TGTGCCAGCAGTCCCCGTACTACTAGCGGGAGGACAGATACGCAGTATTTT,CASSPRTTSGRTDTQYF
TRBJ2-1,NA,TRBD2,TRBV11-2,TGTGCCAGCAGACGACTAGCGGGAGGTCTGATTGAGCAGTTCTTC,CASRRLAGGLIEQFF
TRBJ2-7,NA,TRBD2,TRBV6-1,TGTGCCAGCAGTACTAGCGGGATCTCCTACGAGCAGTACTTC,CASSTSGISYEQYF
TRBJ1-5,NA,NA,TRBV30,TGTGCCTGGGCCACAGGAGACAATCAGCCCCAGCATTTT,CAWATGDNQPQHF
TRBJ1-5,NA,NA,TRBV19,TGTGCCAGTAGTCCGCACAGTGTGGGCAATCAGCCCCAGCATTTT,CASSPHSVGNQPQHF
TRBJ2-3,once,TRBD2,TRBV4-2,TGTGCCAGCAGCCAAGGAACCGCGGGAGGGTCAGATACGCAGTATTTT,CASSQGTAGGSDTQYF
TRBJ1-2,NA,TRBD1,TRBV30,TGTGCCTGGAGTCCCCGACAGGGATGGGATGGCTACACCTTC,CAWSPRQGWDGYTF
TRBJ1-4,once,NA,TRBV7-9,TGTGCCAGCAGCCTGTATACTAATGAAAAACTGTTTTTT,CASSLYTNEKLFF
TRBJ2-7,few,NA,TRBV10-2,TGCGCCAGCAGCCTCTCCTACGAGCAGTACTTC,CASSLSYEQYF
TRBJ2-7,NA,NA,TRBV18,TGTGCCAGCTCAAGACCGACGGGAGACTCCTACGAGCAGTACTTC,CASSRPTGDSYEQYF
TRBJ1-1,NA,NA,TRBV5-1,TGCGCCAGCAAGGCGGGCACTGAAGCTTTCTTT,CASKAGTEAFF
TRBJ2-7,few,NA,TRBV21-1,TGTGCCAGCAGCACACCTGTGGGGCCCTACGAGCAGTACTTC,CASSTPVGPYEQYF
TRBJ1-4,NA,NA,TRBV15,TGTGCCACCAGCAGAGTTGTCCCTTCTAATGAAAAACTGTTTTTT,CATSRVVPSNEKLFF
TRBJ2-2,NA,NA,TRBV4-1,TGCGCCAGCAGCCAAGGGACTATCACCGGGGAGCTGTTTTTT,CASSQGTITGELFF
TRBJ2-1,NA,NA,TRBV6-5,TGTGCCAGCGCTAAGAGCTCCTACAATGAGCAGTTCTTC,CASAKSSYNEQFF
TRBJ2-5,NA,TRBD1,TRBV5-4,TGTGCCAGCAGCTTCGGCATGGGACAGGAGGGGACCCAGTACTTC,CASSFGMGQEGTQYF
TRBJ1-4,NA,NA,TRBV28,TGTGCCAGCAGTTCCCCCTCCCGGGAGGGTGAAAAACTGTTTTTT,CASSSPSREGEKLFF
TRBJ1-4,NA,TRBD1,TRBV6-5,TGTGCCAGCAGTTCCACAGGGGGAGGGATTGAAAAACTGTTTTTT,CASSSTGGGIEKLFF
TRBJ2-1,NA,TRBD1,TRBV28,TGTGCCAGCAGACCCACAGGGGGCAATGAGCAGTTCTTC,CASRPTGGNEQFF
TRBJ2-7,NA,TRBD1,TRBV28,TGTGCCAGCAGTCCCGGACAGGGACCTCCCCGCGAGCAGTACTTC,CASSPGQGPPREQYF
TRBJ1-1,NA,NA,TRBV5-1,TGCGCCAGCAGATTACAGGGAGCCACTGAAGCTTTCTTT,CASRLQGATEAFF
TRBJ1-3,once,TRBD1,TRBV29-1,TGCAGCGTAAGGGGGCTTGGTGGAAACACCATATATTTT,CSVRGLGGNTIYF
TRBJ2-2,NA,NA,TRBV19,TGTGCCAGTTTTATGGGGGCAGGGGCCGGGGAGCTGTTTTTT,CASFMGAGAGELFF
TRBJ1-2,once,TRBD1,TRBV19,TGTGCCAGTAGTAAGGGACAGGGGGCGTTCAACTATGGCTACACCTTC,CASSKGQGAFNYGYTF
TRBJ2-5,NA,TRBD2,TRBV29-1,TGCAGCGTTAAGACTAGCGGGAGTGAGACCCAGTACTTC,CSVKTSGSETQYF
TRBJ2-7,NA,TRBD2,TRBV27,TGTGCCAGCAGTGGTCGACTTGCCTCTGGGGAGGGAGGAAGATACGAGCAGTACTTC,CASSGRLASGEGGRYEQYF
TRBJ2-7,NA,TRBD1,TRBV7-9,TGTGCCAGCGGAATAGCAGGGGGCATCTACGAGCAGTACTTC,CASGIAGGIYEQYF
TRBJ2-7,NA,NA,TRBV28,TGTGCCAGCAGGGGGCCACGACTGGCGGCCTACGAGCAGTACTTC,CASRGPRLAAYEQYF
TRBJ2-7,NA,NA,TRBV7-2,TGTGCCAGCAGCTCCCAGTGGGGGGACTACGAGCAGTACTTC,CASSSQWGDYEQYF
TRBJ2-1,NA,NA,TRBV19,TGTGCCAGTAGTCGCCTAATCAATGAGCAGTTCTTC,CASSRLINEQFF
TRBJ1-5,NA,NA,TRBV2,TGTGCCAGCAGAGAATTTCAGGGGAGTGATCAGCCCCAGCATTTT,CASREFQGSDQPQHF
TRBJ1-5,NA,NA,TRBV30,TGTGCCTGGAGGCGAGAGAGCAATCAGCCCCAGCATTTT,CAWRRESNQPQHF